This T cell receptor beta chain is from a study of blood T cells in healthy people across ages. PCR was performed a second time for about 6 to 12 cycles using a sample-barcoded 5' primer and a J-beta primer mix. Individual samples furnished no less than 2.5 million CDR3-containing paired-end reads apiece. TCRdb recomputed calls from the 5' RACE reads with MiXCR, one row per CDR3 protein. The sample holds 1.5 million to 2 million distinct CDR3 sequences; 40% to 55% are singletons and the top ten take approximately 2.1%. This clonotype occurred a few times. Sequencing was performed on blood. The source of this sequence is a woman aged 40 to 50 in good health.

CDR3 nucleotides: TGTGCCAGCATCTCCACAGGGCACAAAAACATTCAGTACTTC. Encoded protein: CASISTGHKNIQYF. The V gene is TRBV6-2 or TRBV6-3, the J gene TRBJ2-4; D perhaps matches TRBD1 (6 bases). CDR1 is MNHEY, CDR2 SVGEGT, per germline. There are 14 residues in the CDR3. V shed 7 bases and J shed 3 bases, with 13 bases lying between them.